The TCR beta chain described here comes from a study of cytomegalovirus exposure and HLA in healthy donors. General study points: Judged likely to be a sequencing artifact was a cluster of highly shared sequence variants. Available immune exposure information was restricted to CMV serostatus only. DRB1 had the most TCR associations and HLA-C the fewest, a later analysis found, with rates varying by HLA locus.

Germline CDR1 reads SGDLS; CDR2 reads YYNGEE. The CDR3 length is 15 residues. J was trimmed by 0 bases and V by 3 bases; bases with no gene match: 3. This clone turned up a few times. The antigen is undetermined. PCR amplification relied on 60 Vbeta primers (plus 13 Jbeta primers). Authors' processing steps: Unique TCR beta chains totaled some 78 million in a later count, with roughly 10 million of them shared. Produced via immunoSEQ multiplex PCR; TCRdb's table is partial and in-frame only. The DNA gave D and trimming, while V, J and clone size come from that table. The repertoire holds 100,000 to 120,000 clones, with 76% as singletons.

The chain has TRBV9 and TRBJ2-5; TRBD2 matches at 9 bases. The sample comprised PBMCs. The TCR comes from a man in his thirties or forties in good health and CMV-seropositive. The CDR3 sequence is CASSARLADQETQYF. The CDR3 region has the DNA TGTGCCAGCAGCGCGCGACTAGCGGACCAAGAGACCCAGTACTTC.